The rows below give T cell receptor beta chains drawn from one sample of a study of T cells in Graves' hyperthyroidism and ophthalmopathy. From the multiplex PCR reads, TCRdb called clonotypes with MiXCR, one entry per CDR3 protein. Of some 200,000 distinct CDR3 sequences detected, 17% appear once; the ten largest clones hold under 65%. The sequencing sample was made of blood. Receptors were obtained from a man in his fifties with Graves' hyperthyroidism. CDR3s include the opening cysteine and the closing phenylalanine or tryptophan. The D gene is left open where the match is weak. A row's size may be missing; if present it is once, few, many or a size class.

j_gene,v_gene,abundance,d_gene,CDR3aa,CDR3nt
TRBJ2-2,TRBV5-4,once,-,CASSLDRVNTGELFF,TGTGCCAGCAGCTTGGACAGGGTTAACACCGGGGAGCTGTTTTTT
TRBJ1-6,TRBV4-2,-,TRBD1,CASRWTGPNSPLHF,TGTGCCAGCCGCTGGACAGGGCCAAATTCACCCCTCCACTTT
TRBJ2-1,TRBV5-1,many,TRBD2,CASSMTSVGYNEQFF,TGCGCCAGCAGCATGACTAGCGTGGGCTACAATGAGCAGTTCTTC
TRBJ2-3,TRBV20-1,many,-,CSARSAGLTDTQYF,TGCAGTGCTAGATCAGCGGGCCTCACAGATACGCAGTATTTT
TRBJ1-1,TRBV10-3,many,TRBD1,CAISKDRLGTEAFF,TGTGCCATCAGCAAGGACAGGTTGGGGACTGAAGCTTTCTTT
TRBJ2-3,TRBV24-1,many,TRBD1,CATSDTRTGRDTQYF,TGTGCCACCAGTGATACCCGGACAGGGCGAGATACGCAGTATTTT
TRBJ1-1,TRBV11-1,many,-,CASSIGTNTEAFF,TGTGCCAGCAGCATTGGGACCAACACTGAAGCTTTCTTT
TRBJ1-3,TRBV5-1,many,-,CASSLDPGNTGNTIYF,TGCGCCAGCAGCTTGGATCCGGGAAACACTGGAAACACCATATATTTT
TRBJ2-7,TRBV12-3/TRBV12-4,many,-,CASSSGTHYEQYF,TGTGCCAGCAGTTCCGGGACACACTACGAGCAGTACTTC
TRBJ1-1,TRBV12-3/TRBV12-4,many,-,CASKLRNTEAFF,TGTGCCAGCAAATTAAGGAACACTGAAGCTTTCTTT
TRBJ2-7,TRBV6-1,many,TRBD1,CAIWTGAYEQYF,TGTGCCATATGGACAGGAGCTTACGAGCAGTACTTC
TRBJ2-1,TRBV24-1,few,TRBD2,CATSEAGGGRRNEQFF,TGTGCCACCAGTGAAGCGGGGGGTGGGCGACGGAATGAGCAGTTCTTC
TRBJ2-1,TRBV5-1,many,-,CASSQLPGSYNEQFF,TGCGCCAGCAGCCAACTTCCGGGCTCCTACAATGAGCAGTTCTTC
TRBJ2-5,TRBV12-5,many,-,CASGFGQQETQYF,TGTGCTAGTGGTTTTGGGCAGCAAGAGACCCAGTACTTC
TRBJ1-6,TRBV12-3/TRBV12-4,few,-,CASSLGGERPYNSPLHF,TGTGCCAGCAGTTTAGGGGGGGAAAGACCCTATAATTCACCCCTCCACTTT
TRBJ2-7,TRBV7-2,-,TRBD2,CASSIWTSGSYEQYF,TGTGCCAGCAGCATCTGGACTAGCGGGAGTTACGAGCAGTACTTC
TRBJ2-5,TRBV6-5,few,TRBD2,CASSSTGQGSGGTQYF,TGTGCCAGCAGTTCGACCGGACAAGGGTCGGGAGGGACCCAGTACTTC
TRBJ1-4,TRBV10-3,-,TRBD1,CAISEAGTGVGKLFF,TGTGCCATCAGTGAGGCGGGGACAGGGGTTGGAAAACTGTTTTTT
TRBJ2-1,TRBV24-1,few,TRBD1,CATSDPTGGFSNEQFF,TGTGCCACCAGTGATCCGACAGGGGGCTTCAGCAATGAGCAGTTCTTC
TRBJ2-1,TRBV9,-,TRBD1,CASSVGQGPGNEQFF,TGTGCCAGCAGCGTAGGACAGGGGCCCGGCAATGAGCAGTTCTTC
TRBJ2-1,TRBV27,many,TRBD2,CASRFSGSSYNEQFF,TGTGCCAGCAGATTCAGCGGGAGCTCCTACAATGAGCAGTTCTTC
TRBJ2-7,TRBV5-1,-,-,CASSLHGTVGDEQYF,TGCGCCAGCAGCCTCCACGGTACAGTCGGGGACGAGCAGTACTTC
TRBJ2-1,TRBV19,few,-,CASSILGEQFF,TGTGCCAGTAGTATATTAGGTGAGCAGTTCTTC